The present TCR beta chain was sequenced within a study of blood T cells in healthy people across ages. Next came a second PCR, run for about 7 to 12 cycles, which used a sample-barcoded 5' primer along with a J-beta primer mix. From the 5' RACE reads, TCRdb called clonotypes with MiXCR, one entry per CDR3 protein. The sample includes 800,000 to 950,000 distinct CDR3 sequences, about 29% of them seen just once. The CDR3 contains 15 residues. The V gene's germline CDR1 is MNHEY and CDR2 SMNVEV (reference sequence). V was pared by 4 bases and J by 4 bases, with 8 bases of the junction left unmatched. The data were also submitted as part of a second study, on T cells of mothers and their children.

Specimen: blood. The chain uses TRBV27 and TRBJ2-5, with 8 bases fitting TRBD2. The sequence was obtained from a woman in her forties in good health. The CDR3, as DNA: TGTGCCAGCAGTTCCCTCGGACTAGCTGGAGAGACCCAGTACTTC. Translation: CASSSLGLAGETQYF.